These T cell receptor beta chains were read from a single sample in a study of blood T cell repertoires in COVID-19. The assay was immunoSEQ multiplex PCR, and TCRdb's table has in-frame clones only and misses some. Of 130,000 to 150,000 clones detected, under 85% appear once; the ten largest clones hold over 7.5%. What was sequenced was peripheral blood. The receptors derive from a woman older than 75 in a cohort sampled during active or convalescent COVID-19. Each CDR3 is given with its conserved first and last residue. D genes are given only for firm matches. Where a row states a size, it is once, few, many or the class of an expanded clone; other rows omit it.

d_call clone_size j_call v_call cdr3_aa cdr3_nt
TRBD1 - TRBJ2-2 TRBV28 CASGTVTGELFF TGTGCCAGCGGGACAGTCACCGGGGAGCTGTTTTTT
- - TRBJ1-6 TRBV6-6 CASSWQGGSTPLHF TGTGCCAGCAGTTGGCAGGGAGGTAGTACACCCCTCCACTTT
TRBD2 - TRBJ2-2 TRBV5-4 CASSLLWLAGGANTGELFF TGTGCCAGCAGCTTGTTATGGCTAGCGGGGGGCGCGAACACCGGGGAGCTGTTTTTT
- once TRBJ1-5 TRBV7-2 CASSLVAGNQPQHF TGTGCCAGCAGCTTAGTGGCGGGGAATCAGCCCCAGCATTTT
- - TRBJ1-5 TRBV27 CASSPLTDQPQHF TGTGCCAGCAGTCCGCTTACAGATCAGCCCCAGCATTTT
- - TRBJ2-5 TRBV7-3 CASSIQGGETQYF TGTGCCAGCAGCATTCAGGGAGGAGAGACCCAGTACTTC
- - TRBJ2-1 TRBV7-3 CASSSQAGQQFF TGTGCCAGCAGCTCCCAGGCAGGTCAGCAGTTCTTC
- - TRBJ1-6 TRBV5-6 CASSLGGGSRGLPLHF TGTGCCAGCAGCTTGGGGGGGGGCTCCCGAGGGCTTCCCCTCCACTTT
- once TRBJ1-5 TRBV18 CASSPPGGGGGQPQHF TGTGCCAGCTCACCACCCGGGGGCGGGGGCGGTCAGCCCCAGCATTTT
- - TRBJ1-5 TRBV5-8 CASSFRWASNQPQHF TGTGCCAGCAGCTTTCGATGGGCCAGCAATCAGCCCCAGCATTTT
- - TRBJ2-1 TRBV19 CASKGVPSGNEQFF TGTGCCAGTAAGGGGGTACCCTCAGGCAATGAGCAGTTCTTC
TRBD1 - TRBJ1-5 TRBV15 CATQRDSYQPQHF TGTGCCACCCAACGGGACAGCTATCAGCCCCAGCATTTT
- once TRBJ1-1 TRBV7-2 CASTYLAKSNTEAFF TGTGCCAGCACCTATCTTGCCAAATCGAACACTGAAGCTTTCTTT
- - TRBJ1-1 TRBV9 CASSGQVGTEAFF TGTGCCAGCAGCGGACAGGTGGGCACTGAAGCTTTCTTT
TRBD1 once TRBJ2-5 TRBV15 CATSSGQVGVSGETQYF TGTGCCACCAGCTCGGGACAGGTAGGGGTATCGGGAGAGACCCAGTACTTC
- many TRBJ2-3 TRBV6-2/TRBV6-3 CASSYFSYTQYF TGTGCCAGCAGTTACTTCTCTTATACGCAGTATTTT
TRBD1 - TRBJ1-4 TRBV6-5 CASSYYGTGVEKLFF TGTGCCAGCAGTTACTATGGGACAGGTGTCGAAAAACTGTTTTTT
TRBD1 - TRBJ2-5 TRBV5-6 CASSLRGAGGWMETQYF TGTGCCAGCAGCTTGCGAGGTGCAGGGGGCTGGATGGAGACCCAGTACTTC
- - TRBJ1-1 TRBV6-5 CASTDGRTEAFF TGTGCCAGCACGGATGGGAGAACTGAAGCTTTCTTT
- - TRBJ1-1 TRBV5-4 CASSSSPTANTEAFF TGTGCCAGCAGCTCGTCCCCGACAGCGAACACTGAAGCTTTCTTT
- - TRBJ1-2 TRBV15 CATSRDDSRVYGYTF TGTGCCACCAGCAGAGATGACAGCAGGGTTTATGGCTACACCTTC
TRBD2 - TRBJ2-4 TRBV29-1 CSVEGPGTSGNLAKNIQYF TGCAGCGTTGAAGGGCCCGGGACTAGCGGAAACCTAGCCAAAAACATTCAGTACTTC
- - TRBJ2-3 TRBV7-3 CASSLGVGRGYSTDTQYF TGTGCCAGCAGCTTAGGCGTGGGCAGGGGCTATAGCACAGATACGCAGTATTTT
- - TRBJ1-3 TRBV19 CASSIVAGSGNTIYF TGTGCCAGTAGTATAGTGGCGGGTTCTGGAAACACCATATATTTT
TRBD2 - TRBJ2-2 TRBV5-6 CASSFRTSGGFNAGELFF TGTGCCAGCAGCTTCAGGACTAGCGGGGGATTCAATGCCGGGGAGCTGTTTTTT
TRBD1 - TRBJ2-5 TRBV7-2 CASSLAGQGETQYF TGTGCCAGCAGCTTAGCGGGACAGGGTGAGACCCAGTACTTC
TRBD1 - TRBJ1-1 TRBV7-2 CASSSYTGGIGTEAFF TGTGCCAGCAGCTCATACACAGGGGGGATTGGGACTGAAGCTTTCTTT
TRBD1 - TRBJ1-3 TRBV5-8 CASSLGQGVGNTIYF TGTGCCAGCAGCTTGGGACAGGGTGTTGGAAACACCATATATTTT
TRBD1 - TRBJ2-1 TRBV7-3 CASSRGQGMDEQFF TGTGCCAGCAGCCGAGGACAGGGGATGGATGAGCAGTTCTTC
- - TRBJ2-3 TRBV7-3 CASSLIESDTQYF TGTGCCAGCAGCTTAATAGAATCAGATACGCAGTATTTT
TRBD1 - TRBJ2-3 TRBV24-1 CATNTGGATDTQYF TGTGCCACTAACACAGGGGGCGCGACAGATACGCAGTATTTT
- - TRBJ2-1 TRBV21-1 CASSIVKRDPYFTDRASSYNEQFF TGTGCCAGCAGCATAGTAAAACGGGACCCTTATTTTACCGACAGGGCTAGCTCCTACAATGAGCAGTTCTTC
TRBD1 - TRBJ1-2 TRBV5-5 CASRSGTGEYGYTF TGTGCCAGCAGGTCCGGGACAGGGGAATATGGCTACACCTTC